The source of this TCR beta chain is a study of blood T cell repertoires in COVID-19. Study summary: Donors in the United States, Italy and Spain gave samples during acute or convalescent COVID-19. In each case, the material was cDNA or gDNA derived from T cells, B-cell-depleted T cells, or PBMCs.

The CDR3 spans 14 residues. Germline CDR1 reads MGHRA; CDR2 reads YSYEKL. V was clipped by 2 bases and J by 4 bases, with 8 bases between them. Original processing notes: How many nucleated cells were present was estimated from reference gene primer amplification. The data were produced by immunoSEQ multiplex PCR, yet TCRdb's version contains in-frame clones alone and is incomplete. That table furnishes V, J and clone size, whereas the DNA furnished D and trimming. The table lists about 50,000 clones, roughly 90% of them singletons. This chain uses TRBV4-1 with TRBJ1-4; no clear D. Sample: peripheral blood. This sequence originates from a human donor in a cohort sampled during active COVID-19. CDR3: CASSQKSYNEKLFF. In DNA, the CDR3 is TGCGCCAGCAGCCAAAAAAGCTATAATGAAAAACTGTTTTTT.